This T cell receptor beta chain was profiled in a study of blood T cell repertoires in COVID-19. The CDR3 is made up of 13 amino acids. Germline V lookup: CDR1 KGHSH, CDR2 LQKENI. Between the trimmed V and J ends, which lost 3 bases and 8 bases, there was a span of 8 bases. Generated by immunoSEQ multiplex PCR, the TCRdb table keeps only in-frame clones and is missing some. Among about 34,000 clones listed, over 60% were seen once. The sequenced sample consisted of peripheral blood. The sequence derives from a human donor in a cohort sampled during active COVID-19. The chain carries TRBV18 and TRBJ1-6; D uncertain. This CDR3 is CASSPENHSPLHF. The CDR3 DNA follows: TGTGCCAGCTCACCGGAGAACCATTCACCCCTCCACTTT.